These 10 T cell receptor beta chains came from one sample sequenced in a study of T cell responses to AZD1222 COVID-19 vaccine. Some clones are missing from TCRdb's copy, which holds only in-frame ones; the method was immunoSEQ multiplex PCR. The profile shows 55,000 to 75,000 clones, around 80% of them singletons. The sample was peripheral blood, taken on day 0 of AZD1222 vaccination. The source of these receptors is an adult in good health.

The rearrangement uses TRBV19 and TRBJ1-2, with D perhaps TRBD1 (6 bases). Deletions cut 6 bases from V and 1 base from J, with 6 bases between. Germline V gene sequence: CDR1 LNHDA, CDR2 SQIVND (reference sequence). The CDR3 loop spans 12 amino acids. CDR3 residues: CASRDSNYGYTF. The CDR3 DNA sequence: TGTGCCAGTAGGGACAGTAACTATGGCTACACCTTC.

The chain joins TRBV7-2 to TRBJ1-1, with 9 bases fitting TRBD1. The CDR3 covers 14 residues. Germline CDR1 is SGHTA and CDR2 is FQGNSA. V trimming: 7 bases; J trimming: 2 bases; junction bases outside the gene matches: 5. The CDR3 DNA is TGTGCCAGCACCGGACAGGGGCAAAACACTGAAGCTTTCTTT. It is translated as CASTGQGQNTEAFF.

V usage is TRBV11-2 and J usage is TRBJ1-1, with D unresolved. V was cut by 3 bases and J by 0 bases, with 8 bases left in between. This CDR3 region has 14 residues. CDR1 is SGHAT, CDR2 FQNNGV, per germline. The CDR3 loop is CASSLGSVNTEAFF. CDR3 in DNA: TGTGCCAGCAGCTTGGGGAGTGTGAACACTGAAGCTTTCTTT.

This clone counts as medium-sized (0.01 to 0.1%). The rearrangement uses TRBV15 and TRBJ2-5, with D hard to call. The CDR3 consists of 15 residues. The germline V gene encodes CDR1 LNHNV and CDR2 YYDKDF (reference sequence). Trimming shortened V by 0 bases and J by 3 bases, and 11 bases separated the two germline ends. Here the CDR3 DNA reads TGTGCCACCAGCAGAGAAGTTGGGTGGGAAGAGACCCAGTACTTC. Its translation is CATSREVGWEETQYF.

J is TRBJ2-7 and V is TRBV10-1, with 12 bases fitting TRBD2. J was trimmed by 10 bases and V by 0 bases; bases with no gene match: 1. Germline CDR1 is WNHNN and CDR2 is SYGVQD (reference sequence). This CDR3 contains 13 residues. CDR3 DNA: TGCGCCAGCAGTGAGTCGACTAGCGGGAGACAGTACTTC. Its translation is CASSESTSGRQYF.

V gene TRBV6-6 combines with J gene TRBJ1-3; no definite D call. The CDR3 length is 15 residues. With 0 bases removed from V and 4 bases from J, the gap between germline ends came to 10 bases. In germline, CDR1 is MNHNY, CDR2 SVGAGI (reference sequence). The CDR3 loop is CASSYSERRGNTIYF. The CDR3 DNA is TGTGCCAGCAGTTACTCGGAGAGGCGAGGAAACACCATATATTTT.

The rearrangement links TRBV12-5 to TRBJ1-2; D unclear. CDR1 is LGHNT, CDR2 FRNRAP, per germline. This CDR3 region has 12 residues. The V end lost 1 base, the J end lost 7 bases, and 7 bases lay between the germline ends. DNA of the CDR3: TGTGCTAGTGGTTTGGATGTGGGTGGCTACACCTTC. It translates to CASGLDVGGYTF.

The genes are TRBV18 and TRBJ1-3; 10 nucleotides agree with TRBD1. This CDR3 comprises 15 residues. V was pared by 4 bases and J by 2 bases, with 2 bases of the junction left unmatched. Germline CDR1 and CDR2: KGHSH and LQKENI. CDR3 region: CASSLGTGAGNTIYF. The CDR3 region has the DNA TGTGCCAGCTCACTCGGGACAGGGGCTGGAAACACCATATATTTT.

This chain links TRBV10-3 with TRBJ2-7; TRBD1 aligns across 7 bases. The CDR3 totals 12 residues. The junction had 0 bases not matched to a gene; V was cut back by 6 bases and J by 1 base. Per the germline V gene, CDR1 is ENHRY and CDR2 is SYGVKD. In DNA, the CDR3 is TGTGCCATCAGGGACAGGTCCTACGAGCAGTACTTC. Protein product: CAIRDRSYEQYF.

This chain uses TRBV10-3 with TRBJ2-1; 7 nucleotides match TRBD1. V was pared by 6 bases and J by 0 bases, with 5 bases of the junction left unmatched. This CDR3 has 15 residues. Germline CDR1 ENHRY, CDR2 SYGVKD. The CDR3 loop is CAIRATGASYNEQFF. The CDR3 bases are TGTGCCATCAGGGCTACAGGGGCCTCCTACAATGAGCAGTTCTTC.